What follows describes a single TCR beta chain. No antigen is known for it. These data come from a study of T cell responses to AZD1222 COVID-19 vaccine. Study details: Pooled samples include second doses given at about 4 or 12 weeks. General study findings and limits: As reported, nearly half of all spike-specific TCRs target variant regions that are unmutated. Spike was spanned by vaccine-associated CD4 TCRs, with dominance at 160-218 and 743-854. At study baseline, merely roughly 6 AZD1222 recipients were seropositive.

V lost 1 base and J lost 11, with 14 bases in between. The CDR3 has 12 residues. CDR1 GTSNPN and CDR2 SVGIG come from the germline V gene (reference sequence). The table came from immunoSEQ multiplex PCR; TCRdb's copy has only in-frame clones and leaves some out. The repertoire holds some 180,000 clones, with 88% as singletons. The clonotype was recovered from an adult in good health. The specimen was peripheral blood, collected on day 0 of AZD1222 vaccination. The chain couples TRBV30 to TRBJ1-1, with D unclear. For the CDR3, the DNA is TGTGCCTGGAGTGGCCCTCAAGTAAGGGCTTTCTTT. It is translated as CAWSGPQVRAFF.